The 21 T cell receptor beta chains listed next were all sequenced from one sample in a study of T cell repertoires in cytomegalovirus infection. A single record per CDR3 protein comes from TCRdb applying MiXCR to the reads. The data show roughly 630,000 distinct CDR3 sequences, 24% seen once. Sample: CD8+ T cells from PBMCs. The receptors originated from a human donor in good health (CMV status not recorded). Some clones in this sample may be carry-over from other donors' samples.

This sequence joins TRBV19 and TRBJ2-7; D possibly uses TRBD1 or TRBD2 (5 bases each). The CDR3 spans 14 residues. Germline V gene lookup returns CDR1 LNHDA and CDR2 SQIVND (reference sequence). With 5 bases removed from V and 1 base from J, the gap between germline ends came to 12 bases. CDR3 region: CASSVRDGSYEQYF. The CDR3 nucleotides read TGTGCCAGTAGTGTCCGGGACGGATCCTACGAGCAGTACTTC.

This clonotype was detected only a few times. The chain has TRBV6-1 and TRBJ2-1; D is unclear. CDR1 MNHNS and CDR2 SASEGT come from the germline V gene. V was shortened by 8 bases and J by 5 bases, with 10 bases between the two germline ends. CDR3 length equals 12 residues. The CDR3 bases are TGTGCCAGCTTTGGATCTCACAATGAGCAGTTCTTC. Translated, it gives CASFGSHNEQFF.

The V and J genes are TRBV5-1 and TRBJ1-5; D gene ambiguous. V was cut by 1 base and J by 1 base, with 9 bases left in between. The CDR3 is made up of 15 amino acids. CDR1 and CDR2 from the germline V gene are SGHRS and YFSETQ. In nucleotides, the CDR3 is TGCGCCAGCAGCTTGAGTGGGTCAAGCAATCAGCCCCAGCATTTT. This gives the protein CASSLSGSSNQPQHF.

This clonotype was seen more than once but under ten times. The CDR3 region has the DNA TGTGCCAGCAGCTTATTCGGGGACAGGGGGCGTCGAGGCACTGAAGCTTTCTTT. It codes for CASSLFGDRGRRGTEAFF. The genes are TRBV7-6 and TRBJ1-1; TRBD1 aligns across 12 bases. This CDR3 is built from 18 residues. Germline V CDR1 and CDR2: SGHVS, FNYEAQ. The V and J ends lost 2 bases and 4 bases, in that order; junction bases with no gene match: 11.

In this sample, this clonotype turned up many times. The V gene is TRBV7-8, the J gene TRBJ2-7; no definite D call. This CDR3 is 16 amino acids long. Per germline, CDR1 SGHVS and CDR2 FQNEAQ. Trimming removed 3 bases at V and 0 bases at J, with 15 bases between. The chain's CDR3 is CASSFSLETGSYEQYF. DNA for the CDR3: TGTGCCAGCAGCTTCTCTCTAGAAACTGGCTCCTACGAGCAGTACTTC.

This rearrangement joins TRBV7-8 to TRBJ2-6; 9 bases agree with TRBD2. Trimming removed 1 base from V and 0 bases from J; junction bases left unmatched: 13. The CDR3 runs 21 residues. The germline V gene encodes CDR1 SGHVS and CDR2 FQNEAQ. The CDR3 bases are TGTGCCAGCAGCTTAGAGCACCCAAGGCTAGCGGGAAGCTCTGGGGCCAACGTCCTGACTTTC. Amino acid sequence: CASSLEHPRLAGSSGANVLTF.

This clonotype was seen only once. The CDR3 is CASSLGGGRIQYF. For the CDR3, the DNA is TGTGCCAGCAGTTTAGGTGGAGGGCGTATTCAGTACTTC. The gene calls are TRBV27 and TRBJ2-4; D may be TRBD2 (6 bases). This CDR3 region has 13 residues. The germline CDR1 and CDR2 sequences are MNHEY and SMNVEV (reference sequence). Trimming shortened V by 2 bases and J by 10 bases, and 12 bases separated the two germline ends.

This clonotype was recorded at least ten times. This may arise from a read error, as a much more abundant clone is one base away. The CDR3 region has the DNA TGTGCCAGCAGGCCTAGCACAGATACGCAGTATTTT. Translating gives CASRPSTDTQYF. This sequence joins TRBV28 and TRBJ2-3; D unresolved. Germline CDR1 and CDR2: MDHEN and SYDVKM. The CDR3 has 12 amino acids. V lost 6 bases and J 0 bases, leaving 4 bases between the germline ends.

This clonotype was seen a handful of times. This rearrangement joins TRBV9 to TRBJ2-6; TRBD1 might be the D (6 bases). Trimming pared 3 bases from V and 3 bases from J, leaving 19 bases between. The CDR3 has 18 amino acids. Germline CDR1 is SGDLS and CDR2 is YYNGEE. CDR3 coding DNA: TGTGCCAGCAGCGAGCCCTTGGGGGCAAACCTTGGGGCCAACGTCCTGACTTTC. Its translation: CASSEPLGANLGANVLTF.

In this sample, this clonotype turned up many times. V and J are TRBV7-2 and TRBJ1-1, with TRBD1 matching over 8 bases. CDR1 is SGHTA and CDR2 is FQGNSA in the germline V gene. The CDR3 length is 15 residues. After removal of 5 bases from V and 2 bases from J, the junction contained 7 bases not matched to a gene. CDR3 coding DNA: TGTGCCAGCAGCGACGGACAGGGATTTAACACTGAAGCTTTCTTT. As protein: CASSDGQGFNTEAFF.

This clonotype was detected ten times or more. The rearrangement joins TRBV7-9 to TRBJ2-1; 10 nucleotides align to TRBD2. The CDR3 has 17 residues. V shed 4 bases, J shed 2 bases, and the junction held 8 bases outside the gene matches. Germline assignment: CDR1 SEHNR and CDR2 FQNEAQ (reference sequence). CDR3 protein: CASSSFSGGPTYNEQFF. In DNA form, the CDR3 reads TGTGCCAGCAGCTCTTTTAGCGGGGGGCCTACCTACAATGAGCAGTTCTTC. Variable domain in full (rest from reference TRBV7-9 and TRBJ2-1): DTGVSQNPRHKITKRGQNVTFRCDPISEHNRLYWYRQTLGQGPEFLTYFQNEAQLEKSRLLSDRFSAERPKGSFSTLEIQRTEQGDSAMYLCASSSFSGGPTYNEQFFGPGTRLTVL.

Comment on this clonotype: Just one base apart from a much larger clone, this may be a read error. The gene calls are TRBV7-2 and TRBJ2-1; D might be TRBD1 (6 bases). Germline V gene sequence: CDR1 SGHTA, CDR2 FQGNSA. Between the trimmed V and J ends, which lost 4 bases and 3 bases, there was a span of 13 bases. The CDR3 contains 15 residues. CDR3 loop: CASSSTGTVYNEQFF. The CDR3, as DNA: TGTGCCAGCAGCTCGACAGGAACAGTCTACAATGAGCAGTTCTTC.

This clonotype has more than one count but fewer than ten. This chain connects TRBV7-9 to TRBJ2-7; D remains ambiguous. There are 15 residues in the CDR3. The V gene lost 2 bases and the J gene lost 3 bases, with 14 bases spanning the gap. The germline V gene encodes CDR1 SEHNR and CDR2 FQNEAQ (reference sequence). The CDR3 coding sequence is TGTGCCAGCAGCTTAACTGAGACTCGCCTCTACGAGCAGTACTTC. The encoded protein is CASSLTETRLYEQYF.

Worth noting for this clonotype: An end of the junction differs from the germline gene, which may be a read error. This chain joins TRBV5-1 and TRBJ1-5; 10 bases map to TRBD1. This CDR3 contains 14 residues. Germline CDR1 SGHRS, CDR2 YFSETQ. CDR3: CANSSTGGDQPQHF. The DNA of the CDR3 is TGCGCCAACAGCTCGACAGGGGGCGACCAGCCCCAGCATTTT. Full variable domain (outside the CDR3, taken from reference TRBV5-1 and TRBJ1-5): KAGVTQTPRYLIKTRGQQVTLSCSPISGHRSVSWYQQTPGQGLQFLFEYFSETQRNKGNFPGRFSGRQFSNSRSEMNVSTLELGDSALYLCANSSTGGDQPQHFGDGTRLSIL.

In the case of this clonotype: A much larger clone differs by one base, so this may be a read error. The rearrangement links TRBV10-3 to TRBJ1-5; weak D call: TRBD1 (5 bases). This CDR3 spans 15 amino acids. Germline V CDR1 and CDR2: ENHRY, SYGVKD. Between the trimmed V and J ends, which lost 0 bases and 6 bases, there was a span of 12 bases. CDR3: CAISESWVTGQPQHF. For the CDR3, the DNA is TGTGCCATCAGTGAGTCGTGGGTCACAGGTCAGCCCCAGCATTTT.

Ten or more counts support this clonotype. The rearrangement uses TRBV10-3 and TRBJ1-2; TRBD1 matches at 7 bases. The CDR3 extends over 12 amino acids. Germline CDR1 is ENHRY and CDR2 is SYGVKD. Losses at the gene ends were 8 bases for V and 6 bases for J; bases not matched to a gene: 6. This chain's CDR3 is CAIRTGENGYTF. In nucleotides, the CDR3 is TGTGCCATCCGGACAGGAGAAAATGGCTACACCTTC.

This clonotype was observed at least ten times. The chain links TRBV7-2 to TRBJ2-7, with D possibly being TRBD1 (6 bases). The CDR3 sequence is 14 residues long. The V end was cut by 0 bases, the J end by 6 bases, with 12 bases between. CDR1 is SGHTA and CDR2 is FQGNSA in the germline V gene. The CDR3 DNA reads TGTGCCAGCAGCTTAGCAGGGGGATCGGGCGAGCAGTACTTC. It encodes CASSLAGGSGEQYF.

There are many counts of this clonotype. The chain has TRBV7-8 and TRBJ2-5; D not certain. The CDR3 length is 15 residues. Germline CDR1 SGHVS, CDR2 FQNEAQ. Trimming cost V 5 bases and J 1 base, with 14 bases left between them. DNA for the CDR3: TGTGCCAGCAGCATAGAGACCCAAGCCCAAGAGACCCAGTACTTC. It encodes CASSIETQAQETQYF.

This clonotype was found a few times. The rearrangement uses TRBV14 and TRBJ2-3, with D hard to call. This CDR3 has 17 residues. Trimming removed 4 bases at V and 2 bases at J, with 19 bases between. Germline V gene sequence: CDR1 SGHDN, CDR2 FVKESK. The CDR3 here is CASSPPFAFLPTDTQYF. In DNA form, the CDR3 reads TGTGCCAGCAGCCCGCCGTTCGCTTTTTTACCCACAGATACGCAGTATTTT.

This clonotype came up once. The chain has TRBV19 and TRBJ2-1; 8 nucleotides agree with TRBD1. Germline V gene data show CDR1 as LNHDA and CDR2 as SQIVND (reference sequence). Unmatched junction bases numbered 4, after V lost 3 bases and J lost 0 bases. This CDR3 is built from 16 residues. CDR3 DNA sequence: TGTGCCAGTAGTATCGGGGACAGGCTCTCCTACAATGAGCAGTTCTTC. Translated: CASSIGDRLSYNEQFF.

The genes are TRBV5-6 and TRBJ1-1; D remains ambiguous. Trimming cost V 2 bases and J 0 bases, with 11 bases left between them. Germline V lookup: CDR1 SGHDT, CDR2 YYEEEE. This CDR3 contains 15 residues. The CDR3 nucleotides are TGTGCCAGCAGCTTAATCAATACAGTGAACACTGAAGCTTTCTTT. Its translation is CASSLINTVNTEAFF.